The 7 T cell receptor beta chains presented below share a single source sample, sequenced in a study of a mutant IDH1 vaccine in newly diagnosed glioma (dated by TCRdb to about 2021). The receptor library was made with the immunoSEQ multiplex PCR assay. TCRdb's version of the immuneACCESS table is confined to in-frame rearrangements and falls short of the full clone set. An unresolved V gene accounts for under half of the shortfall where checked; the remainder is of unknown origin. This sample lists around 80,000 clones; more than 80% were detected once. Of the sample, 0.75% to 0.95% is held by the ten largest clones. Their specific antigens are unknown. The sample's time point label, in plain terms: week 23, last vaccination. A 20-mer mutant IDH1 peptide at 300 micrograms in Montanide made up each vaccine dose, which was injected subcutaneously together with topical imiquimod. Sequenced material: PBMCs, taken from a glioma patient whose treatment included an IDH1 peptide vaccine. Receptors were obtained from a woman aged 45 to 65 with glioma.

The rearrangement joins TRBV15 to TRBJ2-5, with D perhaps assigned TRBD1 or TRBD2 (6 bases each). CDR1 LNHNV and CDR2 YYDKDF come from the germline V gene (reference sequence). CDR3 length: 14 amino acids. V lost 3 bases, J lost 7 bases, and 15 bases lay in between. CDR3 region: CATSRAGGRGTQYF. DNA for the CDR3: TGTGCCACCAGCAGGGCCGGGGGCCGGGGGACCCAGTACTTC.

CDR3 sequence reads: CASKRDTGELFF. CDR3 sequence (DNA): TGTGCCAGCAAAAGGGACACCGGGGAGCTGTTTTTT. V gene TRBV2 combines with J gene TRBJ2-2, with D hard to call. Trimming pared 7 bases from V and 3 bases from J, leaving 6 bases between. CDR1 is SNHLY and CDR2 is FYNNEI in the germline V gene. The CDR3 consists of 12 residues.

The chain combines TRBV29-1 with TRBJ1-2; D remains ambiguous. This CDR3 region has 10 residues. V shed 5 bases and J shed 9 bases, with 10 bases lying between them. In germline, CDR1 is SQVTM, CDR2 ANQGSEA. CDR3 bases: TGCAGCGTTCACGACACTAGCTACACCTTC. Amino acid sequence: CSVHDTSYTF.

This clone was seen only a few times. This chain links TRBV6-1 with TRBJ1-2; 8 bases agree with TRBD1. The CDR3 is made up of 13 amino acids. Trimming took 5 bases from V and 8 from J; bases not matched to a gene: 7. CDR1 is MNHNS, CDR2 SASEGT, per germline. CDR3 sequence: CASSLDRESGYTF. CDR3 nucleotide sequence: TGTGCCAGCAGTCTGGACAGGGAAAGCGGCTACACCTTC.

This clone came up once. The chain has TRBV27 and TRBJ2-7, with 8 positions matching TRBD1. The CDR3 is 14 amino acids. Germline V gene sequence: CDR1 MNHEY, CDR2 SMNVEV (reference sequence). The junction had 7 bases not matched to a gene; V was cut back by 4 bases and J by 5 bases. The CDR3: CASSSRTGLDEQYF. CDR3 DNA: TGTGCCAGCAGTTCCAGGACAGGGTTGGACGAGCAGTACTTC.

Here the CDR3 DNA reads TGCGCCAGCAGCCGGGGGGACAGGGTGCAAGAGACCCAGTACTTC. Its translation: CASSRGDRVQETQYF. This sequence joins TRBV5-1 and TRBJ2-5; the match to TRBD1 covers 9 bases. The junction had 6 bases not matched to a gene; V was cut back by 4 bases and J by 2 bases. CDR1 is SGHRS and CDR2 is YFSETQ in the germline V gene. There are 15 residues in the CDR3. Complete variable domain (other parts from reference TRBV5-1 and TRBJ2-5): KAGVTQTPRYLIKTRGQQVTLSCSPISGHRSVSWYQQTPGQGLQFLFEYFSETQRNKGNFPGRFSGRQFSNSRSEMNVSTLELGDSALYLCASSRGDRVQETQYFGPGTRLLVL.

This clone came up once. The chain combines TRBV6-6 with TRBJ1-1; 7 bases line up with TRBD1. The ends lost 6 bases at V and 2 bases at J; junction bases unmatched: 6. CDR3 length: 14 residues. Germline V CDR1 and CDR2: MNHNY, SVGAGI (reference sequence). The CDR3 spells CASSLTGVNTEAFF. The CDR3 DNA follows: TGTGCCAGCAGCCTAACAGGGGTCAACACTGAAGCTTTCTTT.